One sample yielded the 5 T cell receptor beta chains listed below, sequenced in a study of siplizumab effects on memory and regulatory T cells. Generated by immunoSEQ multiplex PCR, the TCRdb table keeps only in-frame clones and is missing some. The table records tens of thousands of clones, approximately 82% of them present only once. Sequenced: memory CD4+ T cells sorted from blood. The receptors derive from a human donor in good health.

The V call is TRBV7-2, the J call TRBJ2-5; 8 nucleotides align to TRBD1. Looked up from germline, CDR1 is SGHTA and CDR2 is FQGNSA. CDR3 length equals 14 residues. Trimming cost V 5 bases and J 2 bases; bases outside gene matches: 4. The chain's CDR3 is CASSVNRGQETQYF. The CDR3 bases are TGTGCCAGCAGCGTAAACAGGGGGCAAGAGACCCAGTACTTC.

The rearrangement joins TRBV18 to TRBJ2-2; D is uncertain. CDR1 is KGHSH and CDR2 is LQKENI in the germline V gene. Trimming pared 1 base from V and 2 bases from J, leaving 11 bases between. The CDR3 contains 16 residues. CDR3 DNA sequence: TGTGCCAGCTCACCACAGGCCTTCCTAAACACCGGGGAGCTGTTTTTT. Its translation: CASSPQAFLNTGELFF.

The genes are TRBV11-3 and TRBJ2-1, with TRBD2 matching over 11 bases. Germline trimming cut 1 base from V and 2 bases from J; bases unmatched to any gene: 1. CDR3 length: 16 amino acids. Germline CDR1 is SGHNT and CDR2 is YENEEA. The CDR3 sequence: CASSLGGLAAYNEQFF. In nucleotides, the CDR3 is TGTGCCAGCAGCTTAGGGGGACTAGCGGCCTACAATGAGCAGTTCTTC. The variable domain in full, completed from reference TRBV11-3 and TRBJ2-1, reads EAGVVQSPRYKIIEKKQPVAFWCNPISGHNTLYWYLQNLGQGPELLIRYENEEAVDDSQLPKDRFSAERLKGVDSTLKIQPAELGDSAVYLCASSLGGLAAYNEQFFGPGTRLTVL.

The V gene is TRBV6-1, the J gene TRBJ1-5, with D unresolved. V was shortened by 3 bases and J by 3 bases, with 9 bases between the two germline ends. CDR1 is MNHNS, CDR2 SASEGT, per germline. The CDR3 runs 14 residues. The CDR3 sequence is CASSELGPNQPQHF. DNA of the CDR3: TGTGCCAGCAGTGAGTTAGGGCCCAATCAGCCCCAGCATTTT.

The chain combines TRBV6-5 with TRBJ1-1; D remains unclear. CDR3 length equals 14 residues. From germline, CDR1 is MNHEY and CDR2 SVGAGI. V was trimmed by 6 bases and J by 1 base, leaving 12 bases between them. As DNA, the CDR3 is TGTGCCAGCAGAACGGACCTCTGGAACACTGAAGCTTTCTTT. Translating gives CASRTDLWNTEAFF.